This is a list of T cell receptor beta chains from one sample in a study of radiation and T cells in renal cell carcinoma. This table comes from immunoSEQ multiplex PCR, and its TCRdb copy is limited to in-frame clones, with some not included. The sample has roughly 130,000 clones, 88% seen once. The starting material was blood, obtained from a patient whose treatment included radiotherapy and nephrectomy. Receptors were obtained from a woman aged 70-85 years with renal cell carcinoma. CDR3s include the opening cysteine and the closing phenylalanine or tryptophan. The order of the fields is J gene, V gene, clone size, D gene, CDR3 protein, CDR3 DNA. A D gene is named only where the DNA matches it firmly. Some rows have no size entry. The others give once, few or many, or a class for an expanded clone.

j_call: TRBJ2-3; v_call: TRBV5-1; clone_size: -; d_call: TRBD1; cdr3_aa: CASCRDRGTDTQYF; cdr3_nt: TGCGCCAGCTGCCGGGACAGGGGGACAGATACGCAGTATTTT
j_call: TRBJ2-7; v_call: TRBV7-9; clone_size: -; d_call: TRBD1; cdr3_aa: CASSLEETGSSYEQYF; cdr3_nt: TGTGCCAGCAGCTTAGAAGAGACAGGGAGCTCCTACGAGCAGTACTTC
j_call: TRBJ1-6; v_call: TRBV18; clone_size: -; d_call: TRBD1; cdr3_aa: CASSPSTGYNNSPLHF; cdr3_nt: TGTGCCAGCTCACCCTCGACAGGGTATAATAATTCACCCCTCCACTTT
j_call: TRBJ1-5; v_call: TRBV19; clone_size: -; d_call: TRBD1; cdr3_aa: CASSIGGRGRASNQPQHF; cdr3_nt: TGTGCCAGTAGTATCGGGGGCAGGGGGCGAGCAAGCAATCAGCCCCAGCATTTT
j_call: TRBJ1-5; v_call: TRBV10-1; clone_size: few; d_call: -; cdr3_aa: CASGVGGHQPQHF; cdr3_nt: TGCGCCAGCGGAGTCGGGGGGCATCAGCCCCAGCATTTT
j_call: TRBJ1-1; v_call: TRBV19; clone_size: -; d_call: -; cdr3_aa: CASSIFRKGHTEAFF; cdr3_nt: TGTGCCAGTAGTATTTTTAGGAAGGGTCACACTGAAGCTTTCTTT
j_call: TRBJ1-1; v_call: TRBV30; clone_size: few; d_call: -; cdr3_aa: CAWREMLNTEAFF; cdr3_nt: TGTGCCTGGAGGGAGATGTTAAACACTGAAGCTTTCTTT
j_call: TRBJ2-7; v_call: TRBV27; clone_size: -; d_call: -; cdr3_aa: CASSLHLAVYEQYF; cdr3_nt: TGTGCCAGCAGTTTACATCTAGCAGTCTACGAGCAGTACTTC
j_call: TRBJ2-2; v_call: TRBV19; clone_size: -; d_call: -; cdr3_aa: CASSIGTLSGELFF; cdr3_nt: TGTGCCAGTAGTATTGGGACACTAAGCGGGGAGCTGTTTTTT
j_call: TRBJ1-2; v_call: TRBV5-6; clone_size: -; d_call: -; cdr3_aa: CASSLIDSGYGYTF; cdr3_nt: TGTGCCAGCAGCCTGATAGACAGCGGGTATGGCTACACCTTC
j_call: TRBJ2-2; v_call: TRBV5-4; clone_size: -; d_call: -; cdr3_aa: CASSQTGRAGELFF; cdr3_nt: TGTGCCAGCAGTCAAACAGGGAGGGCCGGGGAGCTGTTTTTT
j_call: TRBJ2-7; v_call: TRBV7-6; clone_size: -; d_call: TRBD1; cdr3_aa: CASSQRGGSYDEQYF; cdr3_nt: TGTGCCAGCAGCCAAAGAGGGGGCTCTTATGACGAGCAGTACTTC
j_call: TRBJ2-5; v_call: TRBV11-3; clone_size: -; d_call: TRBD1; cdr3_aa: CATSSGQGVVTQYF; cdr3_nt: TGTGCCACCAGCTCAGGACAGGGAGTCGTGACCCAGTACTTC
j_call: TRBJ2-3; v_call: TRBV2; clone_size: -; d_call: -; cdr3_aa: CASSIGTTDTQYF; cdr3_nt: TGTGCCAGCAGCATCGGCACCACAGATACGCAGTATTTT
j_call: TRBJ2-7; v_call: TRBV29-1; clone_size: -; d_call: -; cdr3_aa: CSVEWGPYEQYF; cdr3_nt: TGCAGCGTTGAGTGGGGGCCCTACGAGCAGTACTTC
j_call: TRBJ2-3; v_call: TRBV6-1; clone_size: -; d_call: TRBD2; cdr3_aa: CATRLAGETDTQYF; cdr3_nt: TGTGCCACCAGACTAGCGGGGGAGACAGATACGCAGTATTTT
j_call: TRBJ2-1; v_call: TRBV29-1; clone_size: -; d_call: -; cdr3_aa: CSVVFYNEQFF; cdr3_nt: TGCAGCGTTGTGTTCTACAATGAGCAGTTCTTC
j_call: TRBJ2-7; v_call: TRBV5-1; clone_size: once; d_call: -; cdr3_aa: CASSLGGSSLLDEQYF; cdr3_nt: TGCGCCAGCAGCTTGGGCGGCAGCTCTTTATTGGACGAGCAGTACTTC
j_call: TRBJ2-3; v_call: TRBV5-1; clone_size: -; d_call: -; cdr3_aa: CASSLGAPGMFGTDTQYF; cdr3_nt: TGCGCCAGCAGCTTGGGGGCCCCAGGGATGTTTGGCACAGATACGCAGTATTTT
j_call: TRBJ2-2; v_call: TRBV5-6; clone_size: -; d_call: -; cdr3_aa: CASSTGTPANGELFF; cdr3_nt: TGTGCCAGCAGTACCGGGACTCCAGCTAACGGGGAGCTGTTTTTT
j_call: TRBJ1-5; v_call: TRBV6-6; clone_size: -; d_call: TRBD1; cdr3_aa: CATLQGAQEPQHF; cdr3_nt: TGTGCCACCCTACAGGGGGCCCAGGAGCCCCAGCATTTT
j_call: TRBJ1-5; v_call: TRBV5-1; clone_size: once; d_call: -; cdr3_aa: CASSLDGGPNQPQHF; cdr3_nt: TGCGCCAGCAGCTTGGATGGGGGGCCGAATCAGCCCCAGCATTTT
j_call: TRBJ2-6; v_call: TRBV6-1; clone_size: -; d_call: -; cdr3_aa: CASSMGLSGANVLTF; cdr3_nt: TGTGCCAGCAGCATGGGCCTATCTGGGGCCAACGTCCTGACTTTC
j_call: TRBJ2-5; v_call: TRBV13; clone_size: -; d_call: -; cdr3_aa: CASSEGRRQETQYF; cdr3_nt: TGTGCCAGCAGCGAAGGACGGAGACAAGAGACCCAGTACTTC